Following are 22 T cell receptor beta chains from one sample sequenced in a study of cytomegalovirus exposure and HLA in healthy donors. In the PCR, 60 Vbeta and 13 Jbeta primers were used. TCRdb's copy holds only in-frame clones and misses some; the assay was immunoSEQ multiplex PCR. The sample holds about 140,000 clones, around 85% seen once. Sequencing was carried out using PBMCs. These receptors all stem from a female donor in good health and CMV-seronegative.

The chain combines TRBV6-1 with TRBJ2-2; possible D gene TRBD1, 5 bases. V dropped 3 bases and J dropped 6 bases, with 8 bases sitting between them. The CDR3 sequence is 13 residues long. Germline V gives CDR1 MNHNS, CDR2 SASEGT. The CDR3 DNA reads as TGTGCCAGCAGTGAGTTAGGGGCCGGGGAGCTGTTTTTT. This gives the protein CASSELGAGELFF.

This chain joins TRBV5-6 and TRBJ2-2, with D uncertain. There are 14 residues in the CDR3. Trimming left V 2 bases short and J 6 bases short, with 11 bases between. Germline V lookup: CDR1 SGHDT, CDR2 YYEEEE. In DNA form, the CDR3 reads TGTGCCAGCAGCTTCTTGTCAGGCCCCGGGGAGCTGTTTTTT. It translates to CASSFLSGPGELFF. The whole variable domain, filled in from reference TRBV5-6 and TRBJ2-2, reads DAGVTQSPTHLIKTRGQQVTLRCSPKSGHDTVSWYQQALGQGPQFIFQYYEEEERQRGNFPDRFSGHQFPNYSSELNVNALLLGDSALYLCASSFLSGPGELFFGEGSRLTVL.

This chain links TRBV7-2 with TRBJ1-1; D is undetermined. The ends were cut back, 0 bases at V and 7 bases at J, with 9 bases in the middle. The CDR3 contains 13 residues. Germline V gives CDR1 SGHTA, CDR2 FQGNSA. The CDR3 region is CASSLAGAGEAFF. DNA for the CDR3: TGTGCCAGCAGCTTAGCCGGTGCGGGTGAAGCTTTCTTT.

This clone was found a few times. This chain links TRBV6-6 with TRBJ2-1, with TRBD1 identical over 9 bases. J lost 2 bases, V lost 4 bases, and 6 bases had no gene match. This CDR3 contains 16 residues. Germline-derived CDR1 and CDR2 are MNHNY and SVGAGI (reference sequence). CDR3 coding DNA: TGTGCCAGCAGTTCCACCGGGACAGGGACCTACAATGAGCAGTTCTTC. Protein: CASSSTGTGTYNEQFF.

The table lists this clone with a count of one. The chain employs TRBV13 and TRBJ1-2, with 10 bases lining up with TRBD1. J was trimmed by 5 bases and V by 0 bases; bases with no gene match: 6. Germline values: CDR1 PRHDT, CDR2 FYEKMQ (reference sequence). This CDR3 region has 16 residues. CDR3 in amino acids: CASSLGWDRGGYGYTF. The CDR3 region has the DNA TGTGCCAGCAGCTTAGGCTGGGACAGGGGAGGGTATGGCTACACCTTC.

The chain recombines TRBV29-1 with TRBJ2-1; TRBD1 might be the D (5 bases). V lost 1 base, J lost 0 bases, and 7 bases lay in between. The CDR3 extends over 14 amino acids. Germline V gene lookup returns CDR1 SQVTM and CDR2 ANQGSEA. The CDR3 spells CSVEGQGSYNEQFF. In DNA form, the CDR3 reads TGCAGCGTTGAAGGTCAGGGCTCCTACAATGAGCAGTTCTTC.

This clone has a handful of counts. The genes are TRBV6-6 and TRBJ2-3, with 7 bases identical to TRBD2. The V gene end was trimmed by 2 bases and the J gene end by 5 bases; junction bases not matched to a gene: 7. Germline V CDR1 and CDR2: MNHNY, SVGAGI (reference sequence). The CDR3 totals 15 residues. The CDR3 here is CASSYEAGVIDTQYF. As DNA, the CDR3 is TGTGCCAGCAGTTACGAGGCGGGAGTTATAGATACGCAGTATTTT.

This clone appeared a few times. The V and J genes are TRBV7-2 and TRBJ2-1; 12 bases agree with TRBD2. Unmatched junction bases numbered 3, after V lost 5 bases and J lost 1 base. From germline, CDR1 is SGHTA and CDR2 FQGNSA. The CDR3 runs to 16 residues. The CDR3 DNA follows: TGTGCCAGCAGCGTGACTAGCGGGGGATCCTACAATGAGCAGTTCTTC. Protein sequence: CASSVTSGGSYNEQFF. Using reference TRBV7-2 and TRBJ2-1 for the parts outside the CDR3, the full variable domain is GAGVSQSPSNKVTEKGKDVELRCDPISGHTALYWYRQSLGQGLEFLIYFQGNSAPDKSGLPSDRFSAERTGGSVSTLTIQRTQQEDSAVYLCASSVTSGGSYNEQFFGPGTRLTVL.

The chain employs TRBV15 and TRBJ2-7; D unclear. The germline V and J ends were trimmed by 11 bases and 0 bases, with 11 bases remaining between them. The germline V gene encodes CDR1 LNHNV and CDR2 YYDKDF (reference sequence). The length of the CDR3 is 12 residues. This CDR3 is CAVGPDSYEQYF. The CDR3 nucleotides are TGTGCCGTCGGTCCCGACTCCTACGAGCAGTACTTC.

This rearrangement joins TRBV5-6 to TRBJ2-1; 9 bases map to TRBD2. Germline CDR1 SGHDT, CDR2 YYEEEE. This CDR3 region has 16 residues. V dropped 1 base and J dropped 2; count of bases not matched to a gene: 4. The CDR3 bases are TGTGCCAGCAGCTTGCCCCTAGCGGGAACCTACAATGAGCAGTTCTTC. Amino acid sequence: CASSLPLAGTYNEQFF.

The chain couples TRBV7-9 to TRBJ2-1, with D possibly TRBD1 on 5 matching bases. CDR3 length: 12 amino acids. CDR1 SEHNR and CDR2 FQNEAQ come from the germline V gene (reference sequence). V lost 5 bases and J lost 5, with 7 bases in between. The CDR3 bases are TGTGCCAGCAGCAAGACAGACAATGAGCAGTTCTTC. Its translation: CASSKTDNEQFF.

The chain carries TRBV18 and TRBJ1-2; D call uncertain. CDR1 and CDR2 (germline): KGHSH, LQKENI. The CDR3 is 11 residues long. Deletions cut 3 bases from V and 7 bases from J, with 6 bases between. DNA for the CDR3: TGTGCCAGCTCACCCGTCGGTGGCTACACCTTC. It codes for CASSPVGGYTF.

J is TRBJ1-2 and V is TRBV4-1; 7 bases match TRBD1. Germline loops: CDR1 MGHRA, CDR2 YSYEKL. With 6 bases clipped from V and 4 bases from J, the junction kept 20 bases outside the gene matches. This CDR3 has 18 residues. CDR3 loop: CASSKHEWETGRPYGYTF. As DNA, the CDR3 is TGCGCCAGCAGTAAACATGAGTGGGAGACAGGGAGGCCCTATGGCTACACCTTC.

Points on this clone: The identical CDR3 is also encoded by other nucleotide sequences in the sample. CDR3 DNA sequence: TGTGCCAGCAGTTTACTTAGCAATCAGCCCCAGCATTTT. Protein sequence: CASSLLSNQPQHF. The rearrangement uses TRBV27 and TRBJ1-5; D is undetermined. The CDR3 has 13 residues. Germline V gene data show CDR1 as MNHEY and CDR2 as SMNVEV (reference sequence). V dropped 2 bases and J dropped 0 bases, with 2 bases sitting between them.

This clone was recorded once. J is TRBJ2-2 and V is TRBV11-2; 11 bases align to TRBD2. The germline CDR1 and CDR2 sequences are SGHAT and FQNNGV. This CDR3 has 17 amino acids. V was pared by 0 bases and J by 4 bases, with 4 bases of the junction left unmatched. The CDR3 here is CASSLELAGVATGELFF. DNA of the CDR3: TGTGCCAGCAGCTTAGAACTAGCGGGAGTCGCCACCGGGGAGCTGTTTTTT.

This chain uses TRBV7-9 with TRBJ2-7, with 11 bases matching TRBD1. The CDR3 is 14 amino acids. Germline CDR1 and CDR2: SEHNR and FQNEAQ (reference sequence). With 5 bases clipped from V and 7 bases from J, the junction kept 7 bases outside the gene matches. The CDR3 DNA reads as TGTGCCAGCAGCCTAGGACAGGGGGCGGGGGAGCAGTACTTC. Protein sequence: CASSLGQGAGEQYF.

The chain couples TRBV14 to TRBJ1-1; D gene unclear. Germline CDR1 and CDR2: SGHDN and FVKESK. The CDR3 contains 12 residues. The V gene lost 5 bases and the J gene lost 5 bases, with 9 bases spanning the gap. The CDR3 protein is CASSSARTEAFF. CDR3 coding DNA: TGTGCCAGCAGCTCAGCGCGGACTGAAGCTTTCTTT.

This clone was counted a single time. The V gene is TRBV29-1, the J gene TRBJ2-5; 9 nucleotides agree with TRBD2. With 4 bases clipped from V and 1 base from J, the junction kept 13 bases outside the gene matches. Looked up from germline, CDR1 is SQVTM and CDR2 is ANQGSEA. The CDR3 is made up of 17 amino acids. CDR3 nucleotide sequence: TGCAGCGTTGCGGGACTAGCCGTTTTGGGGGGCCAAGAGACCCAGTACTTC. Protein sequence: CSVAGLAVLGGQETQYF.

This chain links TRBV6-6 with TRBJ2-2, with 8 nucleotides matching TRBD1. The junction had 6 bases not matched to a gene; V was cut back by 6 bases and J by 3 bases. The CDR3 has 15 amino acids. CDR1 and CDR2 from the germline V gene are MNHNY and SVGAGI (reference sequence). Here the CDR3 DNA reads TGTGCCAGCAGACCGCCGGACAGGGACACCGGGGAGCTGTTTTTT. Translating gives CASRPPDRDTGELFF.

The rearrangement links TRBV29-1 to TRBJ2-7; TRBD1 might be the D (6 bases). Per the germline V gene, CDR1 is SQVTM and CDR2 is ANQGSEA. Trimming shortened V by 5 bases and J by 1 base, and 15 bases separated the two germline ends. The CDR3 loop spans 14 amino acids. In DNA form, the CDR3 reads TGCAGCGTTACTTTACAGGGAATTTCCTACGAGCAGTACTTC. Its translation: CSVTLQGISYEQYF.

The chain joins TRBV5-1 to TRBJ2-5, with 7 bases fitting TRBD2. With V trimmed by 5 bases and J by 5 bases, 21 bases remained unmatched. CDR1 and CDR2 (germline): SGHRS, YFSETQ. The CDR3 runs to 18 residues. CDR3 DNA: TGCGCCAGCAGTCAACGGGAATTCTGGGAGGGGTCCAAGGAGACCCAGTACTTC. It codes for CASSQREFWEGSKETQYF.

This chain connects TRBV4-1 to TRBJ2-7; D ambiguous. Germline CDR1 MGHRA, CDR2 YSYEKL. There are 15 residues in the CDR3. Trimming removed 2 bases at V and 5 bases at J, with 16 bases between. The CDR3 coding sequence is TGCGCCAGCAGCCAACACTTGGAGTATCAAGACGAGCAGTACTTC. It yields the protein CASSQHLEYQDEQYF.